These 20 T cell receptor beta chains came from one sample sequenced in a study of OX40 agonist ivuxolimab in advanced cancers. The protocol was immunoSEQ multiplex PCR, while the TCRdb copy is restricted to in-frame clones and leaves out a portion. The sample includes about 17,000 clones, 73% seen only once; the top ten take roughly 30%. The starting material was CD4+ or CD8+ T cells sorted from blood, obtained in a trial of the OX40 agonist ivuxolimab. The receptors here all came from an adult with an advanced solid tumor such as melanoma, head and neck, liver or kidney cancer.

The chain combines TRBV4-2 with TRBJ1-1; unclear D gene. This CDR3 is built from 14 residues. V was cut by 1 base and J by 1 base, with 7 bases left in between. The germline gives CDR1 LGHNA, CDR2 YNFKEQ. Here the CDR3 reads CASSQVVANTEAFF. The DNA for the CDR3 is TGTGCCAGCAGCCAAGTCGTCGCGAACACTGAAGCTTTCTTT.

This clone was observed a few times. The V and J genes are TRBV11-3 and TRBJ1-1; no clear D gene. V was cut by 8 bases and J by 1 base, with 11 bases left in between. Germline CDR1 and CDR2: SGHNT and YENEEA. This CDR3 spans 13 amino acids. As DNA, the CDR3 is TGTGCCAGCTGTTTAGGGTGGAACACTGAAGCTTTCTTT. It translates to CASCLGWNTEAFF.

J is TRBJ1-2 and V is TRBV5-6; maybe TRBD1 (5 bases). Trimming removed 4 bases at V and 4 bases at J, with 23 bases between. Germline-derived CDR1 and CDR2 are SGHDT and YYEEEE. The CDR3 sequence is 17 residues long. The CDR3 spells CASSVGGLGLSGYGYTF. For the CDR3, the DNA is TGTGCCAGCAGCGTTGGTGGCCTGGGGCTTTCAGGCTATGGCTACACCTTC.

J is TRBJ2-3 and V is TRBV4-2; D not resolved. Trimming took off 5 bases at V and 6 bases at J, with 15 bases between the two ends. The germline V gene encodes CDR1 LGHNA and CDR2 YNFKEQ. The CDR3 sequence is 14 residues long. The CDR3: CASSGDQLDDTQYF. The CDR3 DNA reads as TGTGCCAGCAGCGGCGACCAGTTGGACGATACGCAGTATTTT.

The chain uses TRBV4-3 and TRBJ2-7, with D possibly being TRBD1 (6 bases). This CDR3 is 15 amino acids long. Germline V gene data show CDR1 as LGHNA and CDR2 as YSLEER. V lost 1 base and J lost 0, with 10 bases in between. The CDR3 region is CASSQGTAFSYEQYF. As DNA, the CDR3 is TGCGCCAGCAGCCAAGGGACAGCTTTCTCCTACGAGCAGTACTTC.

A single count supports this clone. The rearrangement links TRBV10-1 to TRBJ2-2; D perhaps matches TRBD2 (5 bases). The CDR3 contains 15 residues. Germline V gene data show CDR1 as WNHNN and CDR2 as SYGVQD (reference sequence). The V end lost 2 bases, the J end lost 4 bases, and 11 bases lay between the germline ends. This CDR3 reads CASSEPTIGTGELFF. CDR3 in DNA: TGCGCCAGCAGTGAGCCGACTATCGGCACCGGGGAGCTGTTTTTT.

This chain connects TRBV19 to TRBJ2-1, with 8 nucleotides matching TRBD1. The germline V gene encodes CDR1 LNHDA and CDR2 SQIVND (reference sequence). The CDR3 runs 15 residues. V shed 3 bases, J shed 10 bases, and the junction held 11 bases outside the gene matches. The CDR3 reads CASSMVRTGRGEQFF. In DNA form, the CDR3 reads TGTGCCAGTAGTATGGTCCGGACAGGGCGCGGGGAGCAGTTCTTC.

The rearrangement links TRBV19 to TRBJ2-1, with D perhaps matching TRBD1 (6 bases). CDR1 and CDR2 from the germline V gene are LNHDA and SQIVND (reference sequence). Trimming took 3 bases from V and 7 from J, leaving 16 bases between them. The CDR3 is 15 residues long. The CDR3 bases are TGTGCCAGTAGTATCGGAGCAGGGGAAATGAATGAGCAGTTCTTC. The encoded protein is CASSIGAGEMNEQFF.

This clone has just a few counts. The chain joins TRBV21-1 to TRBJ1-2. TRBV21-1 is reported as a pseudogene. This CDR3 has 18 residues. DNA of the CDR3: TGTGCCAGCAGCACTCTTGGTGAGGGTTGGAGAGGGAACTATGGCTACACCTTC. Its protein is CASSTLGEGWRGNYGYTF.

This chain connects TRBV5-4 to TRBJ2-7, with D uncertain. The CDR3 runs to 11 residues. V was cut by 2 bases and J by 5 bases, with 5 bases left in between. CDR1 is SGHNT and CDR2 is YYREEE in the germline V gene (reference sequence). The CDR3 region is CASSLIHEQYF. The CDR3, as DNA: TGTGCCAGCAGCTTAATCCACGAGCAGTACTTC.

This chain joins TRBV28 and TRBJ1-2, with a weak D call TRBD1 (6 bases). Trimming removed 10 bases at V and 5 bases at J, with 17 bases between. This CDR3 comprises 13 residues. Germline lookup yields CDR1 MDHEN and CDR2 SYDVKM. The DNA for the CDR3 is TGTGCCACCAAAAACACAGGGTTATATGGCTACACCTTC. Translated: CATKNTGLYGYTF.

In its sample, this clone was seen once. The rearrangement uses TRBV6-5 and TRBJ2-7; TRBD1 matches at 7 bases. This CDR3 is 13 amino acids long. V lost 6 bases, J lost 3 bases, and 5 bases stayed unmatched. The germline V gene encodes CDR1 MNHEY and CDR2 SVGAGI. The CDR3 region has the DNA TGTGCCAGCAGGCCGGGACAGAACTACGAGCAGTACTTC. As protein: CASRPGQNYEQYF.

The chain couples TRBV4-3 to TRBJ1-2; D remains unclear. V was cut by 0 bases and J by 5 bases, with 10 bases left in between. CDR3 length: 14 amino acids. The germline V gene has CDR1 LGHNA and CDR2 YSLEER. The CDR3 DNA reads TGCGCCAGCAGCCAAGATAGGGAAGTGTATGGCTACACCTTC. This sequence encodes CASSQDREVYGYTF.

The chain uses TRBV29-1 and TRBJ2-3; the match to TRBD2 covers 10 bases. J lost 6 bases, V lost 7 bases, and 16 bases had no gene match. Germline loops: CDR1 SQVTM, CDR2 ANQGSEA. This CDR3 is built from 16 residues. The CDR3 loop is CSAKGFLAGESDTQYF. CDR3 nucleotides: TGCAGCGCGAAAGGGTTCCTAGCGGGAGAATCCGATACGCAGTATTTT.

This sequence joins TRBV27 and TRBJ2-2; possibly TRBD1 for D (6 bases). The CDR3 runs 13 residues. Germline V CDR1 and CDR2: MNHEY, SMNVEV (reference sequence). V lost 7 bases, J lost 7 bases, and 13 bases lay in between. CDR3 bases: TGTGCCAGCACTAGATTAGGGGGCGGGGAGCTGTTTTTT. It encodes CASTRLGGGELFF.

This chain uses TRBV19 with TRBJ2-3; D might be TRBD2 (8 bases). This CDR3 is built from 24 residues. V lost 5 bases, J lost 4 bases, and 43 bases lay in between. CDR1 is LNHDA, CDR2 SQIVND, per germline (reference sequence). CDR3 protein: CASSGGIMTGIILAGREDPDTQYF. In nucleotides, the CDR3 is TGTGCCAGTAGTGGAGGGATAATGACAGGGATTATCTTAGCGGGGCGGGAGGATCCAGATACGCAGTATTTT.

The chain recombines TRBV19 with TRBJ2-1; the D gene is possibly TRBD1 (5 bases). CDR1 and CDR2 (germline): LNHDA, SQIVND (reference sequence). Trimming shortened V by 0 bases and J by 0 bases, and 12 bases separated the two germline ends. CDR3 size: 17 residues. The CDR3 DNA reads TGTGCCAGTAGTATAGATCCTTGGACACTCTCCTACAATGAGCAGTTCTTC. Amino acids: CASSIDPWTLSYNEQFF.

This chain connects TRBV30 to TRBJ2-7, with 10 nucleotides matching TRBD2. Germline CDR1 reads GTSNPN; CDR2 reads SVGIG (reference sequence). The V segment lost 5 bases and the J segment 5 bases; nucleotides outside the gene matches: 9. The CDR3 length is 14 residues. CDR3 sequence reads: CAWGSLAGVDEQYF. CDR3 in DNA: TGTGCCTGGGGGTCCCTAGCGGGAGTCGACGAGCAGTACTTC.

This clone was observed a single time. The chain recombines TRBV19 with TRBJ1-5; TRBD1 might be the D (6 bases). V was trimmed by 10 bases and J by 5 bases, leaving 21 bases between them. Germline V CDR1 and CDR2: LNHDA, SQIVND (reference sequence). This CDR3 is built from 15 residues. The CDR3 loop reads CATLGKGGKYQPQHF. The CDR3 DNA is TGTGCCACTCTAGGAAAAGGGGGAAAATATCAGCCCCAGCATTTT.

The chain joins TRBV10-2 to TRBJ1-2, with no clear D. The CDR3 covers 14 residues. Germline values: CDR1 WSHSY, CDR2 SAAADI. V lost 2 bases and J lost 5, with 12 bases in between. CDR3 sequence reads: CASSETDPRYGYTF. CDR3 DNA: TGCGCCAGCAGTGAGACAGACCCTAGGTATGGCTACACCTTC.